This TCR beta chain was documented in a study of blood T cell repertoires in COVID-19. This CDR3 has 16 residues. V was pared by 5 bases and J by 4 bases, with 7 bases of the junction left unmatched. Germline lookup yields CDR1 MDHEN and CDR2 SYDVKM. The table came from immunoSEQ multiplex PCR; TCRdb's copy has only in-frame clones and leaves some out. Of 130,000 to 150,000 clones detected, around 81% appear once; the ten largest clones hold over 10%. Material for sequencing was peripheral blood. This sequence was found in a man aged 55 to 70 with active or convalescent COVID-19. This sequence joins TRBV28 and TRBJ1-5; 11 nucleotides agree with TRBD1. The CDR3 coding sequence is TGTGCCAGCAGTCTTGGGACAGGGGGTCGGAATCAGCCCCAGCATTTT. Its translation is CASSLGTGGRNQPQHF.